This record covers a single T cell receptor beta chain. What it binds is unknown. Sequencing was performed with immunoSEQ multiplex PCR; in TCRdb, only in-frame clones are kept and a portion is missing. The sample lists about 86,000 clones; 70% to 90% were seen once. The sample is drawn from a study of T cell responses to AZD1222 COVID-19 vaccine. Overall study results and limits: Donors were chiefly white British, with a greater number of females, and clonal diversity was perhaps underestimated.

Looked up from germline, CDR1 is LNHDA and CDR2 is SQIVND (reference sequence). Trimming took 6 bases from V and 6 from J, leaving 16 bases between them. This CDR3 region has 14 residues. This chain uses TRBV19 with TRBJ2-3; possible D gene TRBD2, 6 bases. The sample in question was peripheral blood, obtained on day 0 of MenACWY control vaccination. This TCR was sampled from an adult in good health. CDR3: CASRLARDMDTQYF. CDR3 DNA sequence: TGTGCCAGTAGGCTAGCGAGAGATATGGATACGCAGTATTTT.